This passage covers 9 T cell receptor beta chains from one sample sequenced in a study of blood T cell repertoires in COVID-19. TCRdb's copy holds only in-frame clones and misses some; the assay was immunoSEQ multiplex PCR. The data contain 110,000 to 150,000 clones, about 80% of them singletons. Sequenced input: peripheral blood. These receptors originate from a human donor in a cohort sampled during active COVID-19.

V and J are TRBV25-1 and TRBJ2-7, with 7 bases fitting TRBD1. Germline V CDR1 and CDR2: MGHDK, SYGVNS. V lost 2 bases and J lost 6; bases outside the gene matches: 7. The CDR3 runs 14 residues. The CDR3 nucleotides read TGTGCCAGCAGTGAACGTAAGGGGGCGGGCGAGCAGTACTTC. The encoded protein is CASSERKGAGEQYF.

The chain carries TRBV5-4 and TRBJ2-5; 9 nucleotides agree with TRBD1. Losses at the gene ends were 4 bases for V and 7 bases for J; bases not matched to a gene: 5. The CDR3 has 13 residues. Germline loops: CDR1 SGHNT, CDR2 YYREEE (reference sequence). CDR3 residues: CASSRDRDGTQYF. In DNA, the CDR3 is TGTGCCAGCAGCCGGGACAGGGATGGGACCCAGTACTTC.

V is TRBV18 and J is TRBJ2-7, with 10 nucleotides matching TRBD1. V gave up 6 bases and J gave up 5 bases; unmatched junction bases: 16. Germline CDR1 is KGHSH and CDR2 is LQKENI. The CDR3 is 17 residues long. CDR3 DNA: TGTGCCAGCTCCCCCCCCGAGGTGACAGGGGGCCCTAACGAGCAGTACTTC. Its protein product is CASSPPEVTGGPNEQYF.

The chain employs TRBV3-1 (or the pseudogene TRBV3-2) and TRBJ1-5; D is possibly TRBD1 (6 bases). Trimming shortened V by 4 bases and J by 6 bases, and 16 bases separated the two germline ends. Germline V gene sequence: CDR1 LGHDT, CDR2 YNNKEL (reference sequence). The CDR3 is 15 amino acids. CDR3 nucleotide sequence: TGTGCCAGCAGCCCGGGGACACTCAGCCCTCAGCCCCAGCATTTT. Translated, it gives CASSPGTLSPQPQHF.

This chain links TRBV6-4 with TRBJ2-2; 7 bases match TRBD2. The CDR3 contains 14 residues. The trim removed 7 bases at V and 3 bases at J, leaving 5 bases unmatched. Germline lookup yields CDR1 MRHNA and CDR2 SNTAGT. CDR3 DNA sequence: TGTGCCAGCAAATCAAGCGGGGACACCGGGGAGCTGTTTTTT. Protein sequence: CASKSSGDTGELFF.

V is TRBV5-1 and J is TRBJ1-2; 10 bases are shared with TRBD1. Germline V gives CDR1 SGHRS, CDR2 YFSETQ. The V and J ends lost 4 bases and 7 bases, in that order; junction bases with no gene match: 4. The CDR3 is 13 residues long. The CDR3 nucleotides read TGCGCCAGCAGCGTTGGGACAGGGGCTGGCTACACCTTC. Translating gives CASSVGTGAGYTF.

The chain has TRBV19 and TRBJ2-4; TRBD1 aligns across 8 bases. J gave up 5 bases and V 5 bases, and 5 bases lay outside the gene matches. Germline CDR1 reads LNHDA; CDR2 reads SQIVND (reference sequence). This CDR3 contains 14 residues. CDR3 DNA: TGTGCCAGTAGTTTTTTGGACAGGGAAAACATTCAGTACTTC. Its protein is CASSFLDRENIQYF.

The gene calls are TRBV6-2 or TRBV6-3 and TRBJ2-7; 8 nucleotides line up with TRBD2. V gave up 5 bases and J gave up 0 bases; unmatched junction bases: 6. The CDR3 length is 15 residues. Looked up from germline, CDR1 is MNHEY and CDR2 is SVGEGT. This chain's CDR3 is CASSESGSASYEQYF. CDR3 sequence (DNA): TGTGCCAGCAGTGAGAGCGGGAGTGCCTCCTACGAGCAGTACTTC.

This chain links TRBV28 with TRBJ2-7; tentative D call: TRBD2 (5 bases). This CDR3 region has 11 residues. CDR1 and CDR2 (germline): MDHEN, SYDVKM. V dropped 10 bases and J dropped 5 bases, with 12 bases sitting between them. In DNA, the CDR3 is TGTGCCACCGGGTTGCGGGACGAGCAGTACTTC. As protein: CATGLRDEQYF.